One TCR beta chain is described in this entry. What it binds is unknown. The source of the sample is a study of post-analysis software for immune sequencing data. Study-wide results and caveats: Multiple sclerosis patients had significantly lower normalized Chao1 diversity than controls.

TCR beta cDNA libraries included unique molecular identifiers. One entry per CDR3 protein, called by TCRdb with MiXCR from the PCR reads. The repertoire includes about 540,000 distinct CDR3 sequences, approximately 31% of them detected once, and 4.5% to 7.5% sits in the top ten. Sequencing input: blood. The origin of this receptor is a girl aged 2-17 years with multiple sclerosis.

CDR3 sequence reads: CASSYPSPGASNQPQHF. Here the CDR3 DNA reads TGTGCCAGCAGTTATCCTAGCCCCGGGGCGAGCAATCAGCCCCAGCATTTT. The rearrangement uses TRBV6-6 and TRBJ1-5; possibly TRBD1 for D (5 bases). The CDR3 is 17 residues long. In germline, CDR1 is MNHNY, CDR2 SVGAGI (reference sequence). Trimming shortened V by 3 bases and J by 1 base, and 16 bases separated the two germline ends.